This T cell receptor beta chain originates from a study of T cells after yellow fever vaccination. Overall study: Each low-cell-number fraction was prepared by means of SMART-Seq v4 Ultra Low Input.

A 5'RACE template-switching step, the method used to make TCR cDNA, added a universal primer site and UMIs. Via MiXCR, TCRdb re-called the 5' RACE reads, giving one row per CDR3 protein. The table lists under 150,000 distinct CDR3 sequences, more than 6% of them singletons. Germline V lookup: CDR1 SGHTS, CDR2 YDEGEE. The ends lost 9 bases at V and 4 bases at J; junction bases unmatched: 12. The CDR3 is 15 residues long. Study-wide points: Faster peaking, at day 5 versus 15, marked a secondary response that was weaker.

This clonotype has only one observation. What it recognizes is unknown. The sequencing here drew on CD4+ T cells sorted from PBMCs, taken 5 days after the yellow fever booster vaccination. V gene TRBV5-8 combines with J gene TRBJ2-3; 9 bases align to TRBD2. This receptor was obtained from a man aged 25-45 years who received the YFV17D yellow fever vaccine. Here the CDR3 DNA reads TGTGCCATCGGGAGGGGGCTAGCGGGACCAGATACGCAGTATTTT. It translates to CAIGRGLAGPDTQYF.